A single sample gave rise to the 18 T cell receptor beta chains below, sequenced in a study of T cell repertoires in cytomegalovirus infection. For these receptors, no antigen is known. A single record per CDR3 protein comes from TCRdb applying MiXCR to the reads. The table lists 46,000 or so distinct CDR3 sequences, 20% of them singletons. Sequenced material: PBMCs, sequenced either directly or after in vitro stimulation (not recorded which). These receptors were obtained from a human donor in good health (CMV status not recorded). Some clones in this sample may be carry-over from other donors' samples.

By its share, this clonotype is medium-sized. The chain has TRBV6-2 or TRBV6-3 and TRBJ1-2; the match to TRBD1 covers 10 bases. Germline loops: CDR1 MNHEY, CDR2 SVGEGT. The J segment lost 9 bases and the V segment lost 0 bases, leaving 4 bases of the junction unmatched. The CDR3 sequence is 14 residues long. CDR3 DNA sequence: TGTGCCAGCAGTTACTCGGGACAGGGGCCGAGCTACACCTTC. It encodes CASSYSGQGPSYTF.

The gene calls are TRBV7-2 and TRBJ2-2; D is unclear. CDR3 length equals 12 residues. The germline V and J ends were trimmed by 2 bases and 6 bases, with 4 bases remaining between them. The germline CDR1 and CDR2 sequences are SGHTA and FQGNSA. The CDR3, as DNA: TGTGCCAGCAGCTTATTCGCCGGGGAGCTGTTTTTT. It codes for CASSLFAGELFF.

This clonotype was counted ten times or more. J is TRBJ1-5 and V is TRBV19; TRBD1 agrees at 8 bases. Looked up from germline, CDR1 is LNHDA and CDR2 is SQIVND (reference sequence). CDR3 length: 15 residues. V lost 4 bases, J lost 1 base, and 3 bases stayed unmatched. CDR3 in DNA: TGTGCCAGTAGTACATACAGGGGGAGCAATCAGCCCCAGCATTTT. It is translated as CASSTYRGSNQPQHF.

This clonotype was picked up a small number of times. This chain links TRBV2 with TRBJ2-3; 7 bases agree with TRBD2. The germline V gene encodes CDR1 SNHLY and CDR2 FYNNEI. The CDR3 totals 14 residues. Trimming cost V 6 bases and J 5 bases; bases outside gene matches: 8. The CDR3 spells CASRGDYSGDTQYF. The CDR3 DNA follows: TGTGCCAGCAGGGGGGACTACTCGGGAGATACGCAGTATTTT.

This clonotype was detected a few times. V gene TRBV28 combines with J gene TRBJ1-2; 8 bases align to TRBD1. The CDR3 is 13 amino acids. Looked up from germline, CDR1 is MDHEN and CDR2 is SYDVKM. Germline trimming cut 2 bases from V and 7 bases from J; bases unmatched to any gene: 3. CDR3 region: CASSLQGALGYTF. CDR3 DNA sequence: TGTGCCAGCAGTTTACAGGGGGCGCTTGGCTACACCTTC.

This clonotype was picked up a small number of times. The genes are TRBV4-1 and TRBJ1-4; D unclear. CDR3 length: 16 residues. Germline V gene data show CDR1 as MGHRA and CDR2 as YSYEKL. Trimming removed 3 bases at V and 8 bases at J, with 19 bases between. CDR3 coding DNA: TGCGCCAGCAGCCAGATTTACAGTTGGGATTACGAAAAACTGTTTTTT. It codes for CASSQIYSWDYEKLFF.

The gene calls are TRBV4-2 and TRBJ2-3; 8 bases are shared with TRBD2. CDR1 LGHNA and CDR2 YNFKEQ come from the germline V gene. The CDR3 is made up of 15 amino acids. The V segment lost 1 base and the J segment 3 bases; nucleotides outside the gene matches: 3. The CDR3 region is CASSQAGGATDTQYF. CDR3 DNA: TGTGCCAGCAGCCAAGCCGGGGGGGCAACAGATACGCAGTATTTT.

This clonotype was seen many times. The chain joins TRBV7-2 to TRBJ1-2, with D hard to call. The CDR3 has 15 residues. V was pared by 5 bases and J by 0 bases, with 13 bases between. Per the germline V gene, CDR1 is SGHTA and CDR2 is FQGNSA. The CDR3 reads CASSLTWVANYGYTF. For the CDR3, the DNA is TGTGCCAGCAGCCTGACCTGGGTGGCTAACTATGGCTACACCTTC. Drawing the rest from reference TRBV7-2 and TRBJ1-2, the complete variable domain is GAGVSQSPSNKVTEKGKDVELRCDPISGHTALYWYRQSLGQGLEFLIYFQGNSAPDKSGLPSDRFSAERTGGSVSTLTIQRTQQEDSAVYLCASSLTWVANYGYTFGSGTRLTVV.

Turning to this clonotype: Being one base from a much bigger clone, this may be a read error. The rearrangement links TRBV12-3 or TRBV12-4 to TRBJ1-1; TRBD1 aligns across 8 bases. The CDR3 totals 14 residues. The CDR3 protein is CGSTPTGVNTEAFF. The CDR3 region has the DNA TGTGGCAGCACCCCGACAGGGGTTAACACTGAAGCTTTCTTT.

This clonotype was recorded at least ten times. The chain is built from TRBV24-1 and TRBJ1-4; D unclear. Germline CDR1 and CDR2: KGHDR and SFDVKD. The CDR3 contains 14 residues. V gave up 9 bases and J gave up 2 bases, with 12 bases separating them. The chain's CDR3 is CATCRRLTNEKLFF. The CDR3 DNA sequence: TGTGCCACCTGTCGGAGGCTGACTAATGAAAAACTGTTTTTT.

This clonotype was picked up many times. The chain links TRBV6-5 to TRBJ1-6; no firm D call. The CDR3 has 15 residues. V was trimmed by 6 bases and J by 6 bases, leaving 15 bases between them. CDR1 is MNHEY and CDR2 is SVGAGI in the germline V gene. The CDR3 region is CASRLNWDSNSPLHF. Here the CDR3 DNA reads TGTGCCAGCAGGCTCAATTGGGATTCTAATTCACCCCTCCACTTT.

The genes are TRBV5-6 and TRBJ2-3; D is unresolved. CDR3 length equals 15 residues. CDR1 and CDR2 from the germline V gene are SGHDT and YYEEEE. V lost 2 bases and J lost 7, with 17 bases in between. The CDR3 spells CASSLDSLPLYTQYF. In DNA form, the CDR3 reads TGTGCCAGCAGCTTAGACTCCTTGCCCCTATATACGCAGTATTTT.

The rearrangement links TRBV7-2 to TRBJ2-5, with D maybe TRBD2 (5 bases). The CDR3 has 12 amino acids. Germline V gene data show CDR1 as SGHTA and CDR2 as FQGNSA. With 2 bases removed from V and 5 bases from J, the gap between germline ends came to 6 bases. In DNA, the CDR3 is TGTGCCAGCAGCTTACAGCGGGAGACCCAGTACTTC. Translating gives CASSLQRETQYF.

The rearrangement links TRBV6-6 to TRBJ1-5; D remains unclear. This CDR3 is 13 amino acids long. Trimming took off 10 bases at V and 4 bases at J, with 14 bases between the two ends. Germline V gene sequence: CDR1 MNHNY, CDR2 SVGAGI (reference sequence). The CDR3 DNA is TGTGCCATCACAATTGGAGGAAATCAGCCCCAGCATTTT. This encodes CAITIGGNQPQHF.

At least ten counts were recorded for this clonotype. The J gene is TRBJ2-7, the V gene TRBV12-3 or TRBV12-4; TRBD1 might be the D (5 bases). The length of the CDR3 is 14 residues. Between the trimmed V and J ends, which lost 7 bases and 2 bases, there was a span of 15 bases. This CDR3 reads CASTLGQGAYEQYF. CDR3 in DNA: TGTGCCAGCACCCTAGGCCAGGGTGCCTACGAGCAGTACTTC.

The rearrangement uses TRBV18 and TRBJ2-5, with 8 bases fitting TRBD2. V shed 3 bases, J shed 1 base, and the junction held 4 bases outside the gene matches. This CDR3 contains 15 residues. Germline CDR1 KGHSH, CDR2 LQKENI. This CDR3 reads CASSPGLVGQETQYF. The CDR3 DNA is TGTGCCAGCTCACCGGGACTAGTAGGCCAAGAGACCCAGTACTTC.

The V call is TRBV11-2, the J call TRBJ2-1; D unclear. The CDR3 is made up of 15 amino acids. CDR1 SGHAT and CDR2 FQNNGV come from the germline V gene. Deletions cut 5 bases from V and 1 base from J, with 12 bases between. Here the CDR3 DNA reads TGTGCCAGCAGCCGAGCTGGGGATTCCTACAATGAGCAGTTCTTC. As protein: CASSRAGDSYNEQFF.

This clonotype was counted only a few times. CDR3 loop: CASRPPGDFEQYF. For the CDR3, the DNA is TGTGCCAGCAGACCCCCGGGCGATTTCGAGCAGTACTTC. The chain carries TRBV12-3 or TRBV12-4 and TRBJ2-7; D call uncertain. The CDR3 sequence is 13 residues long. The V and J ends lost 6 bases and 6 bases respectively, with 15 bases between them.